What follows are 16 T cell receptor beta chains derived from one specimen sequenced in a study of T cell repertoires in cytomegalovirus infection. TCRdb re-analysed the reads in MiXCR, keeping a single row per CDR3 protein. Counted here are roughly 76,000 distinct CDR3 sequences, 3.5% to 4.5% occurring once; the ten biggest clones make up around 4.9%. Material: PBMCs. Receptors were obtained from a human donor in good health (CMV status not recorded). Some clones in this sample may be carry-over from other donors' samples.

There are many counts of this clonotype. In DNA form, the CDR3 reads TGTGCCAGCAGCCAGTCTGGGGGGTCGGAGCCCCAGCATTTT. Translation gives CASSQSGGSEPQHF. The chain has TRBV7-2 and TRBJ1-5, with TRBD1 as a possible D gene (5 bases). The CDR3 extends over 14 amino acids. Looked up from germline, CDR1 is SGHTA and CDR2 is FQGNSA. Trimming took off 5 bases at V and 8 bases at J, with 16 bases between the two ends.

At least ten counts were recorded for this clonotype. V is TRBV20-1 and J is TRBJ1-4; 7 bases align to TRBD1. V gave up 3 bases and J gave up 7 bases; unmatched junction bases: 8. The length of the CDR3 is 14 residues. Per the germline V gene, CDR1 is DFQATT and CDR2 is SNEGSKA (reference sequence). In nucleotides, the CDR3 is TGCAGTGCTAGGAAAACAGGGGTGCTTGAAAAACTGTTTTTT. Translated, it gives CSARKTGVLEKLFF.

This clonotype was picked up many times. This chain connects TRBV4-3 to TRBJ1-4; 8 nucleotides agree with TRBD1. This CDR3 is 16 amino acids long. Germline V gene lookup returns CDR1 LGHNA and CDR2 YSLEER. The V and J ends lost 2 bases and 7 bases, in that order; junction bases with no gene match: 9. CDR3 nucleotide sequence: TGCGCCAGCAGCCAAACGAGCGGACAGGGAACTGAAAAACTGTTTTTT. Encoded protein: CASSQTSGQGTEKLFF.

This clonotype was recorded at least ten times. Mismatch with germline at one junction end may stem from a read error. The chain uses TRBV27 and TRBJ2-1, with D perhaps TRBD1 (6 bases). There are 13 residues in the CDR3. CDR1 and CDR2 from the germline V gene are MNHEY and SMNVEV (reference sequence). The CDR3 is CASSLAGGRGCLF. In DNA form, the CDR3 reads TGTGCCAGCAGTTTAGCAGGTGGAAGGGGGTGTCTCTTC.

The sample holds many counts of this clonotype. This sequence may be a read error, since a much larger clone differs from it by one base. The rearrangement uses TRBV7-2 and TRBJ2-7; D gene uncertain. Trimming took off 3 bases at V and 5 bases at J, with 11 bases between the two ends. Germline V gene lookup returns CDR1 SGHTA and CDR2 FQGNSA. The CDR3 is 13 amino acids. Here the CDR3 DNA reads TGTGCCAGCAGCTTTTCTAAATCCCACGAGCAGTACTTC. It translates to CASSFSKSHEQYF.

This clonotype was seen repeatedly, ten times or more. The V and J genes are TRBV4-1 and TRBJ1-3, with D unresolved. Germline CDR1 MGHRA, CDR2 YSYEKL. Trimming stripped 4 bases from V and 2 bases from J, with 18 bases between. This CDR3 is built from 17 residues. In DNA, the CDR3 is TGCGCCAGCAGCCCCCCGGGCCGAGGGCGGACTGGAAACACCATATATTTT. Its translation: CASSPPGRGRTGNTIYF.

This clonotype was counted many times. DNA for the CDR3: TGTGCCAGCAGTTGGGGACTAGCGGGGACAGATACGCAGTATTTT. It encodes CASSWGLAGTDTQYF. The chain links TRBV12-3 or TRBV12-4 to TRBJ2-3; 13 positions match TRBD2. With 4 bases clipped from V and 3 bases from J, the junction kept 1 base outside the gene matches. The CDR3 has 15 residues.

Many counts were recorded for this clonotype. The gene calls are TRBV7-2 and TRBJ1-1; D not certain. V lost 5 bases, J lost 7 bases, and 20 bases lay in between. There are 15 residues in the CDR3. In germline, CDR1 is SGHTA, CDR2 FQGNSA. The CDR3, as DNA: TGTGCCAGCAGCCGTCCTGGGGTAAACCTTCTTGAAGCTTTCTTT. Its translation is CASSRPGVNLLEAFF.

The table lists this clonotype with many counts. This chain links TRBV20-1 with TRBJ2-3; 10 nucleotides agree with TRBD2. V dropped 5 bases and J dropped 4; count of bases not matched to a gene: 12. The germline CDR1 and CDR2 sequences are DFQATT and SNEGSKA (reference sequence). The CDR3 has 16 residues. CDR3 protein: CSAPLSGGARADTQYF. The CDR3 DNA reads as TGCAGTGCTCCCCTCAGCGGGGGGGCCAGGGCAGATACGCAGTATTTT.

This clonotype was seen at least ten times. The gene calls are TRBV28 and TRBJ1-2, with 7 bases that match TRBD1. Germline values: CDR1 MDHEN, CDR2 SYDVKM. Trimming removed 2 bases from V and 5 bases from J; junction bases left unmatched: 11. This CDR3 is built from 16 residues. The CDR3 region is CASSLPTTGSIYGYTF. In DNA form, the CDR3 reads TGTGCCAGCAGTTTACCTACGACAGGGAGCATTTATGGCTACACCTTC.

This clonotype was detected ten times or more. CDR3 coding DNA: TGTGCCAGCAGTTTTCAACCGACCTCGAGCTACACCTTC. This translates into CASSFQPTSSYTF. The chain employs TRBV6-2 or TRBV6-3 and TRBJ1-2; D gene uncertain. The V end was cut by 4 bases, the J end by 9 bases, with 15 bases between. The CDR3 contains 13 residues. The germline V gene encodes CDR1 MNHEY and CDR2 SVGEGT.

There are many counts of this clonotype. The gene calls are TRBV7-2 and TRBJ2-1, with 8 bases lining up with TRBD1. The CDR3 extends over 15 amino acids. After removal of 5 bases from V and 5 bases from J, the junction contained 8 bases not matched to a gene. Germline V gives CDR1 SGHTA, CDR2 FQGNSA. The DNA of the CDR3 is TGTGCCAGCAGCACCACAGGGGGGAAGGACAATGAGCAGTTCTTC. It translates to CASSTTGGKDNEQFF. Using reference TRBV7-2 and TRBJ2-1 for the parts outside the CDR3, the full variable domain is GAGVSQSPSNKVTEKGKDVELRCDPISGHTALYWYRQSLGQGLEFLIYFQGNSAPDKSGLPSDRFSAERTGGSVSTLTIQRTQQEDSAVYLCASSTTGGKDNEQFFGPGTRLTVL.

This clonotype has at least ten counts. The chain links TRBV7-3 to TRBJ2-2; 7 bases are a match to TRBD2. V was pared by 7 bases and J by 6 bases, with 8 bases of the junction left unmatched. This CDR3 has 14 amino acids. Per the germline V gene, CDR1 is SGHTA and CDR2 is FQGTGA. The CDR3 here is CASTPLAGAGELFF. The CDR3, as DNA: TGTGCCAGCACCCCCTTGGCGGGGGCCGGGGAGCTGTTTTTT.

This clonotype was recorded many times. The junction departs from germline at one end; a sequencing error may be responsible. The chain links TRBV5-4 to TRBJ2-2; no firm D call. Per germline, CDR1 SGHNT and CDR2 YYREEE (reference sequence). The CDR3 has 13 residues. The CDR3 nucleotides read TGTGCCAGCAACTTGGGTCGCGCCGGGGAGCTGTTTTTT. Its protein is CASNLGRAGELFF.

This clonotype was counted many times. The V call is TRBV5-6, the J call TRBJ2-1; tentatively, D is TRBD2 (6 bases). There are 16 residues in the CDR3. V was pared by 6 bases and J by 4 bases, with 20 bases between. Germline V gene lookup returns CDR1 SGHDT and CDR2 YYEEEE. Here the CDR3 reads CASTSFAGNVYNEQFF. The CDR3 nucleotides read TGTGCCAGCACCTCCTTCGCGGGGAACGTTTACAATGAGCAGTTCTTC.

There are many counts of this clonotype. The rearrangement uses TRBV7-2 and TRBJ2-1; TRBD1 aligns across 9 bases. CDR1 is SGHTA and CDR2 is FQGNSA in the germline V gene. The V and J ends lost 3 bases and 7 bases, in that order; junction bases with no gene match: 7. The CDR3 is 15 amino acids. CDR3 residues: CASSLGGQGINEQFF. DNA for the CDR3: TGTGCCAGCAGCTTGGGGGGACAGGGAATAAATGAGCAGTTCTTC. Combining the CDR3 with reference TRBV7-2 and TRBJ2-1 gives the whole variable domain GAGVSQSPSNKVTEKGKDVELRCDPISGHTALYWYRQSLGQGLEFLIYFQGNSAPDKSGLPSDRFSAERTGGSVSTLTIQRTQQEDSAVYLCASSLGGQGINEQFFGPGTRLTVL.